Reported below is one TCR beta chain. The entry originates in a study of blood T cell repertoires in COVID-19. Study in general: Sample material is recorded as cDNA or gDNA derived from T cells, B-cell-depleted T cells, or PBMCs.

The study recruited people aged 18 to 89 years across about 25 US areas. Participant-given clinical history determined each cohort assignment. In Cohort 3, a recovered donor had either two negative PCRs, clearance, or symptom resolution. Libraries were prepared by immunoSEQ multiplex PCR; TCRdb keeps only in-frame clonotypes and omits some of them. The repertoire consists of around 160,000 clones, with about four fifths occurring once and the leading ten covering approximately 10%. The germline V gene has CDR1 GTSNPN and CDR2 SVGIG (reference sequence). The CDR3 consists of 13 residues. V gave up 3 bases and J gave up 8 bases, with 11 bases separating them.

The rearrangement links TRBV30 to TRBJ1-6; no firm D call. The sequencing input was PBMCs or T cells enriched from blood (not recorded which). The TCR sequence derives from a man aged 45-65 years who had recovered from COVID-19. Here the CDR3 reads CAWRTLSHSPLHF. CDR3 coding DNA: TGTGCCTGGAGAACACTATCCCATTCACCCCTCCACTTT. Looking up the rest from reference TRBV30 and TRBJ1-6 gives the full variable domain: SQTIHQWPATLVQPVGSPLSLECTVEGTSNPNLYWYRQAAGRGLQLLFYSVGIGQISSEVPQNLSASRPQDRQFILSSKKLLLSDSGFYLCAWRTLSHSPLHFGNGTRLTVT.